This paragraph reports one T cell receptor (beta chain). There is no known antigen for this receptor. No quality values exist for individual bases; no much larger clone is one base distant. The record originates from a study of technical replicates of blood from a few donors (dated by TCRdb to the late 2010s). Spanning cysteine to phenylalanine, the CDR3 consists of 15 amino acids. Left in the record is the CDR3 DNA by itself, 45 bases read in frame from the first base. The V end loses 6 bases and the J end loses 1 base, and a stretch of 15 bases separates them. In the germline V gene, CDR1 corresponds to KGHSH and CDR2 to LQKENI. The library was made by the immunoSEQ multiplex PCR assay. TCRdb carries this immuneACCESS record with in-frame sequences only. Its versions omit some clonotypes, under half of them owing to an unresolved V gene in the studies checked, with the rest unexplained. Within this sample are more than 70,000 clones, with around 90% of them counted one time only. Roughly 0.3% of the sample is in the top ten clones.

Sequencing was performed on T cells isolated from PBMCs. The TCR was taken from a human donor in good health. This receptor chain uses TRBV18 and TRBJ2-5, with the identity of the D gene unclear. The DNA sequence follows: TGTGCCAGCTCGCGCGCGACTGCCCTCCAAGAGACCCAGTACTTC. Its translation is CASSRATALQETQYF.